Listed below are T cell receptor beta chains from one sample, sequenced in a study of T cells in Graves' hyperthyroidism and ophthalmopathy. TCRdb redid the calling of the multiplex PCR reads with MiXCR, one entry per CDR3 protein. The repertoire holds 500,000 to 650,000 distinct CDR3 sequences, with around 15% as singletons. Sequencing was done on a sample of blood. The receptors derive from a woman aged 40 to 49 with Graves' hyperthyroidism. The CDR3 runs from the conserved cysteine through the conserved F or W. The D gene is left open where the match is weak. Clone size is stated in some rows and not others, as once, few, many or a class when expanded.

J gene,CDR3 length,D gene,clone size,V gene,CDR3 DNA,CDR3 protein
TRBJ2-7,15,TRBD2,many,TRBV12-3/TRBV12-4,TGTGCCAGCAGTTGGGGACTAGCGGGAATGGGAGAGCAGTACTTC,CASSWGLAGMGEQYF
TRBJ2-1,14,NA,few,TRBV2,TGTGCCAGCAGTGAAAGACGCGGGAACAATGAGCAGTTCTTC,CASSERRGNNEQFF
TRBJ2-3,17,TRBD1,once,TRBV4-2,TGTGCCAGCAGCCAAAACAACAGGGGGCTCAGCACAGATACGCAGTATTTT,CASSQNNRGLSTDTQYF
TRBJ2-1,15,TRBD2,many,TRBV7-2,TGTGCCAGCAGCTTACGAACTAGCGGGAGCAATGAGCAGTTCTTC,CASSLRTSGSNEQFF
TRBJ2-7,15,NA,many,TRBV9,TGTGCCAGCAGCGTAGAAGCAGGGGTGAGGTACGAGCAGTACTTC,CASSVEAGVRYEQYF
TRBJ1-1,14,NA,NA,TRBV20-1,TGCAGTGTCCGGGCGGGAGTAGGGAACACTGAAGCTTTCTTT,CSVRAGVGNTEAFF
TRBJ2-7,15,NA,many,TRBV6-5,TGTGCCAGCAGTTACTCAGGGACGGGAGACTACGAGCAGTACTTC,CASSYSGTGDYEQYF
TRBJ2-2,14,NA,many,TRBV18,TGTGCCAGCTCACCACGAAGGGACACCGGGGAGCTGTTTTTT,CASSPRRDTGELFF
TRBJ2-1,16,NA,many,TRBV12-3/TRBV12-4,TGTGCCAGCAGTTCCCCAGGGAATATTGAGCACAATGAGCAGTTCTTC,CASSSPGNIEHNEQFF
TRBJ2-1,14,TRBD2,many,TRBV7-2,TGTGCCAGCAGCTTGGGGCGGGAGTACAATGAGCAGTTCTTC,CASSLGREYNEQFF
TRBJ2-7,12,NA,many,TRBV11-2,TGTGCCAGCAGCTCCAGGCCCTACGAGCAGTACTTC,CASSSRPYEQYF
TRBJ2-2,13,NA,many,TRBV11-2,TGTGCCAGCAGCTTCCAGGGGACCGGGGAGCTGTTTTTT,CASSFQGTGELFF
TRBJ2-3,14,TRBD2,many,TRBV20-1,TGCAGTGCTAAGGCGGGAGGTGTCACAGATACGCAGTATTTT,CSAKAGGVTDTQYF
TRBJ1-5,15,NA,NA,TRBV27,TGTGCCAGCAGTTTACTGGGACACCTCAATCAGCCCCAGCATTTT,CASSLLGHLNQPQHF
TRBJ2-2,14,TRBD1,NA,TRBV24-1,TGTGCCACCAGTGAAACAGGGGTGGCCGGGGAGCTGTTTTTT,CATSETGVAGELFF
TRBJ1-4,14,NA,few,TRBV12-3/TRBV12-4,TGTGCCAGCAGTTTAGGAACCTCGGGGCCGAGAAGGTTTTTT,CASSLGTSGPRRFF
TRBJ2-7,15,NA,many,TRBV12-3/TRBV12-4,TGTGCCAGCAGTCTGGGCGGGCCAGGGGTCGTCGAGCAGTACTTC,CASSLGGPGVVEQYF
TRBJ2-1,19,TRBD2,NA,TRBV5-1,TGCGCCAGCAGCTTGGACCTAGCGGGAGGGGGGGGCGTCATTAATGAGCAGTTCTTC,CASSLDLAGGGGVINEQFF
TRBJ2-7,14,TRBD1,many,TRBV6-1,TGTGCCAGCAGTGAACAGGGGGCACTGGGCGAGCAGTACTTC,CASSEQGALGEQYF
TRBJ2-7,14,TRBD2,many,TRBV11-2,TGTGCCAGCAGCTTAGACGGGAGGGCCTCCGAGCAGTACTTC,CASSLDGRASEQYF
TRBJ2-1,13,NA,many,TRBV30,TGTGCCTGGAGTGGGGGGGAATACAATGAGCAGTTCTTC,CAWSGGEYNEQFF
TRBJ2-7,12,NA,few,TRBV6-1,TGTGCCAGCATGGCAGGGGCCTACGAGCAGTACTTC,CASMAGAYEQYF
TRBJ2-4,14,NA,many,TRBV3-1,TGTGCCAGCAGCCAAGGCGGCAATAAGGGCATTCAGTACTTC,CASSQGGNKGIQYF
TRBJ2-1,12,NA,many,TRBV30,TGTGCCTGGAGCCAAACTAGCCCTGAGCAGTTCTTC,CAWSQTSPEQFF
TRBJ1-5,15,NA,few,TRBV19,TGTGCCAGTAGTATAGTCTTCGGACAGTATCAGCCCCAGCATTTT,CASSIVFGQYQPQHF
TRBJ2-2,12,NA,NA,TRBV28,TGTGCCGGCAGTCTAAACACCGGGGAGCTGTTTTTT,CAGSLNTGELFF